A selection of T cell receptor beta chains follows, all from one sample in a study of PD-1 blockade in classical Hodgkin lymphoma. The assay was immunoSEQ multiplex PCR, and TCRdb's table has in-frame clones only and misses some. The sample yields over 50,000 clones, approximately 81% seen once. The starting material was peripheral blood mononuclear cells (PBMCs), obtained at baseline. The receptors originated from a human donor with classical Hodgkin lymphoma. CDR3s include the opening cysteine and the closing phenylalanine or tryptophan. Each record gives: D gene, V gene, J gene, clone size, CDR3 protein, CDR3 DNA. The D gene is left open where the match is weak. Size values are once, few and many counts, or a class for expanded clones, and some rows have none.

NA	TRBV7-3	TRBJ2-6	NA	CASSSRPAGANVLTF	TGTGCCAGCAGCTCACGCCCGGCCGGGGCCAACGTCCTGACTTTC
NA	TRBV5-1	TRBJ2-1	NA	CASSLAGQSYNEQFF	TGCGCCAGCAGCTTAGCGGGACAATCCTACAATGAGCAGTTCTTC
NA	TRBV18	TRBJ2-1	once	CASSPPGHPREGEQFF	TGTGCCAGCTCACCCCCGGGACACCCGAGGGAGGGTGAGCAGTTCTTC
TRBD2	TRBV4-3	TRBJ2-2	NA	CASSVSLGGTSGRTGELFF	TGCGCCAGCAGCGTAAGCCTCGGGGGGACTAGCGGGAGGACCGGGGAGCTGTTTTTT
TRBD1	TRBV27	TRBJ2-5	NA	CASSYAGGRETQYF	TGTGCCAGCAGTTATGCAGGGGGCCGCGAGACCCAGTACTTC
NA	TRBV4-1	TRBJ2-7	NA	CASSQSPGEEYEQYF	TGCGCCAGCAGCCAGAGTCCAGGAGAGGAGTACGAGCAGTACTTC
NA	TRBV7-9	TRBJ2-6	NA	CASSLFRGSGANVLTF	TGTGCCAGCAGCCTCTTTCGGGGCTCTGGGGCCAACGTCCTGACTTTC
NA	TRBV7-9	TRBJ2-3	medium-sized	CASSLDPRGDTQYF	TGTGCCAGCAGCTTAGATCCGCGGGGAGATACGCAGTATTTT
NA	TRBV5-6	TRBJ1-2	NA	CASSQDPYYGYTF	TGTGCCAGCAGCCAGGACCCGTATTATGGCTACACCTTC
NA	TRBV11-2	TRBJ2-3	NA	CASRTGLSTDTQYF	TGTGCCAGCAGGACAGGTTTAAGCACAGATACGCAGTATTTT
NA	TRBV7-5	TRBJ1-1	once	CASSLAQLNTEAFF	TGTGCCAGCAGCTTGGCACAGTTGAACACTGAAGCTTTCTTT
TRBD1	TRBV30	TRBJ1-3	NA	CAWSAYRGNSGNTIYF	TGTGCCTGGAGTGCCTACAGGGGGAACTCTGGAAACACCATATATTTT
NA	TRBV28	TRBJ1-5	NA	CASNRGPNQPQHF	TGTGCCAGCAATCGAGGACCGAATCAGCCCCAGCATTTT
NA	TRBV5-4	TRBJ1-5	few	CASSLGGNNQPQHF	TGTGCCAGCAGCTTGGGGGGGAACAATCAGCCCCAGCATTTT
NA	TRBV7-2	TRBJ2-1	NA	CASSPGPNNEQFF	TGTGCCAGCAGCCCCGGTCCGAACAATGAGCAGTTCTTC
TRBD2	TRBV11-3	TRBJ2-1	NA	CASWSGRPYNEQFF	TGTGCCAGCTGGAGCGGGAGGCCCTACAATGAGCAGTTCTTC